A selection of T cell receptor beta chains follows, all from one sample in a study of blood T cell repertoires in COVID-19. Measured with immunoSEQ multiplex PCR; TCRdb has only the in-frame clones, and not every one. The table has about 300,000 clones, around 88% seen once. Sequencing used peripheral blood. These receptors were collected from a woman younger than 45 with COVID-19, enrolled during active disease. Each CDR3 is given with its conserved first and last residue. The D gene is left open where the match is weak. A row's size may be missing; if present it is once, few, many or a size class.

clone_size	d_call	v_call	j_call	cdr3_aa	cdr3_nt
once	TRBD2	TRBV7-6	TRBJ2-7	CASSLRQREGSYEQYF	TGTGCCAGCAGCTTACGCCAAAGGGAGGGGTCCTACGAGCAGTACTTC
few	-	TRBV28	TRBJ1-5	CASSLGQGFRQPQHF	TGTGCCAGCAGTCTGGGGCAGGGGTTTCGTCAGCCCCAGCATTTT
-	-	TRBV12-5	TRBJ1-4	CASGPGGGVDEKLFF	TGTGCTAGTGGCCCGGGCGGGGGGGTGGATGAAAAACTGTTTTTT
-	TRBD1	TRBV28	TRBJ1-2	CASSLARTGWLSYTF	TGTGCCAGCAGTCTTGCAAGGACAGGGTGGTTGAGCTACACCTTC
-	TRBD1	TRBV28	TRBJ1-5	CASRRTGARNQPQHF	TGTGCCAGCAGACGTACAGGGGCGAGGAATCAGCCCCAGCATTTT
-	-	TRBV6-5	TRBJ1-2	CASSGQGYGYTF	TGTGCCAGCTCCGGTCAGGGGTATGGCTACACCTTC
-	-	TRBV4-1	TRBJ2-7	CASSQESGRSYEQYF	TGCGCCAGCAGCCAAGAATCGGGTAGGTCCTACGAGCAGTACTTC
-	-	TRBV12-2	TRBJ1-5	CASRPFRDSNQPQHF	TGTGCAAGTCGCCCATTTCGGGATAGCAATCAGCCCCAGCATTTT
once	-	TRBV5-3	TRBJ2-3	CARSNSGGPFTDTQYF	TGTGCCAGAAGCAACTCCGGAGGACCTTTCACAGATACGCAGTATTTT
medium-sized	TRBD2	TRBV6-4	TRBJ2-5	CASSPEAGGSQETQYF	TGTGCCAGCAGCCCCGAAGCGGGGGGGTCCCAAGAGACCCAGTACTTC
-	-	TRBV7-9	TRBJ2-2	CASSRGTVNTGELFF	TGTGCCAGCAGCCGGGGGACGGTGAACACCGGGGAGCTGTTTTTT
-	TRBD1	TRBV7-8	TRBJ1-1	CASSPRQGPPLNTEAFF	TGTGCCAGCAGCCCGAGACAGGGCCCTCCCTTGAACACTGAAGCTTTCTTT
-	-	TRBV12-3/TRBV12-4	TRBJ2-5	CASILRGKETQYF	TGTGCCAGCATCCTAAGGGGTAAAGAGACCCAGTACTTC
-	-	TRBV4-1	TRBJ1-1	CASSQTRTARSTFF	TGCGCCAGCAGCCAGACCCGGACAGCCAGGAGCACTTTCTTT
-	-	TRBV6-5	TRBJ1-1	CASSYSPGVMTEAFF	TGTGCCAGCAGTTACTCCCCGGGAGTGATGACTGAAGCTTTCTTT
-	-	TRBV28	TRBJ1-1	CASSSTPQGLNTEAFF	TGTGCCAGCAGTTCCACCCCGCAGGGGTTAAACACTGAAGCTTTCTTT
-	-	TRBV28	TRBJ1-6	CASSFRGNSPLHF	TGTGCCAGCAGTTTCAGGGGAAATTCACCCCTCCACTTT
-	-	TRBV20-1	TRBJ1-5	CSASLTAIHSNQPQHF	TGCAGTGCTAGTCTGACAGCAATTCATAGCAATCAGCCCCAGCATTTT
-	-	TRBV20-1	TRBJ2-1	CSARVQVEQFF	TGCAGTGCTAGAGTGCAGGTAGAGCAGTTCTTC
once	-	TRBV11-3	TRBJ2-3	CASSLAFTDTQYF	TGTGCCAGCAGCTTGGCCTTCACAGATACGCAGTATTTT
-	TRBD2	TRBV19	TRBJ2-3	CASSWDYTLTDTQYF	TGTGCCAGTAGCTGGGACTACACCCTTACAGATACGCAGTATTTT
-	-	TRBV6-5	TRBJ1-3	CASSYKWTSGNTIYF	TGTGCCAGCAGTTACAAGTGGACATCTGGAAACACCATATATTTT
-	TRBD2	TRBV6-6	TRBJ2-5	CASSSPEGVGLAGHQETQYF	TGTGCCAGCAGCTCTCCGGAAGGCGTTGGACTAGCGGGGCACCAAGAGACCCAGTACTTC